The next 14 T cell receptor beta chains were all read from a single sample in a study of OX40 agonist ivuxolimab in advanced cancers. The table came from immunoSEQ multiplex PCR; TCRdb's copy has only in-frame clones and leaves some out. The table includes tens of thousands of clones, roughly 91% detected once. Here the sequenced sample was CD4+ or CD8+ T cells sorted from blood, taken in a trial of the OX40 agonist ivuxolimab. The receptors here all came from an adult with an advanced solid tumor such as melanoma, head and neck, liver or kidney cancer.

The V gene is TRBV7-9, the J gene TRBJ2-1; D call uncertain. The germline V gene encodes CDR1 SEHNR and CDR2 FQNEAQ (reference sequence). The CDR3 covers 11 residues. Trimming pared 5 bases from V and 6 bases from J, leaving 5 bases between. The DNA for the CDR3 is TGTGCCAGCAGCCCCGCCAATGAGCAGTTCTTC. It encodes CASSPANEQFF.

The rearrangement uses TRBV5-4 and TRBJ1-1; the D is unclear. The germline CDR1 and CDR2 sequences are SGHNT and YYREEE (reference sequence). With 4 bases removed from V and 0 bases from J, the gap between germline ends came to 13 bases. The CDR3 spans 15 residues. DNA of the CDR3: TGTGCCAGCAGCCTGGGTTCGCCGCTGAACACTGAAGCTTTCTTT. This translates into CASSLGSPLNTEAFF.

The rearrangement joins TRBV6-1 to TRBJ1-1; TRBD1 is a possible D gene (6 bases). CDR1 is MNHNS and CDR2 is SASEGT in the germline V gene. Deletions cut 4 bases from V and 6 bases from J, with 6 bases between. The CDR3 is 11 residues long. The CDR3 reads CASSGTAEAFF. As DNA, the CDR3 is TGTGCCAGCAGTGGGACAGCTGAAGCTTTCTTT.

This clone is labeled as medium-sized. The genes are TRBV2 and TRBJ1-3; 9 bases align to TRBD1. V shed 3 bases, J shed 0 bases, and the junction held 0 bases outside the gene matches. The CDR3 runs to 15 residues. Germline V gene sequence: CDR1 SNHLY, CDR2 FYNNEI. This CDR3 is CASSEGQGSGNTIYF. The CDR3 DNA sequence: TGTGCCAGCAGTGAGGGACAGGGCTCTGGAAACACCATATATTTT. Using reference TRBV2 and TRBJ1-3 for the parts outside the CDR3, the full variable domain is EPEVTQTPSHQVTQMGQEVILRCVPISNHLYFYWYRQILGQKVEFLVSFYNNEISEKSEIFDDQFSVERPDGSNFTLKIRSTKLEDSAMYFCASSEGQGSGNTIYFGEGSWLTVV.

Points on this clone: Different DNA sequences within this sample yield the same CDR3. The chain uses TRBV2 and TRBJ1-5; maybe TRBD1 (5 bases). Between the trimmed V and J ends, which lost 1 base and 4 bases, there was a span of 5 bases. Germline values: CDR1 SNHLY, CDR2 FYNNEI. The CDR3 runs to 13 residues. The CDR3 loop reads CASSEEGNQPQHF. The CDR3 DNA follows: TGTGCCAGCAGTGAAGAGGGGAATCAGCCCCAGCATTTT.

The V gene is TRBV5-5, the J gene TRBJ2-7; D unresolved. Trimming shortened V by 0 bases and J by 4 bases, and 14 bases separated the two germline ends. The V gene's germline CDR1 is SGHKS and CDR2 YYEKEE (reference sequence). The CDR3 extends over 15 amino acids. DNA of the CDR3: TGTGCCAGCAGCTTGGCCGGCAGATCAGATTACGAGCAGTACTTC. Its protein is CASSLAGRSDYEQYF.

This clone turned up a few times. This chain connects TRBV19 to TRBJ2-3; maybe TRBD1 (5 bases). V dropped 4 bases and J dropped 2 bases, with 16 bases sitting between them. The germline V gene has CDR1 LNHDA and CDR2 SQIVND (reference sequence). The CDR3 has 16 amino acids. The CDR3 loop reads CASSTRREEITDTQYF. The CDR3 DNA is TGTGCCAGTAGTACCCGCAGGGAAGAAATCACAGATACGCAGTATTTT.

The chain is built from TRBV6-1 and TRBJ2-7; D remains ambiguous. Germline V gene lookup returns CDR1 MNHNS and CDR2 SASEGT. The CDR3 extends over 15 amino acids. Trimming shortened V by 6 bases and J by 2 bases, and 17 bases separated the two germline ends. In DNA, the CDR3 is TGTGCCAGCAGAGATCCGACGGGCGCCACCTACGAGCAGTACTTC. Its translation is CASRDPTGATYEQYF.

This clone was seen a handful of times. This chain connects TRBV6-1 to TRBJ1-1; unclear D gene. This CDR3 spans 13 amino acids. Trimming left V 6 bases short and J 1 base short, with 9 bases between. CDR1 is MNHNS, CDR2 SASEGT, per germline. CDR3 nucleotide sequence: TGTGCCAGCAGCGCAACACAGAACACTGAAGCTTTCTTT. It codes for CASSATQNTEAFF.

V usage is TRBV18 and J usage is TRBJ2-7; 7 bases are shared with TRBD1. CDR1 is KGHSH and CDR2 is LQKENI in the germline V gene. The CDR3 covers 14 residues. The J segment lost 3 bases and the V segment lost 6 bases, leaving 8 bases of the junction unmatched. This CDR3 is CASSPGTDRYEQYF. Written as DNA, the CDR3 is TGTGCCAGCTCCCCGGGGACAGATCGCTACGAGCAGTACTTC.

This chain uses TRBV11-2 with TRBJ1-2; 8 bases line up with TRBD1. The CDR3 consists of 13 residues. V lost 6 bases and J lost 3; bases outside the gene matches: 3. Per germline, CDR1 SGHAT and CDR2 FQNNGV. The DNA for the CDR3 is TGTGCCAGCAGTCCGGGACAGGACTATGGCTACACCTTC. It translates to CASSPGQDYGYTF. The variable domain in full, with the rest retrieved from reference TRBV11-2 and TRBJ1-2, is EAGVAQSPRYKIIEKRQSVAFWCNPISGHATLYWYQQILGQGPKLLIQFQNNGVVDDSQLPKDRFSAERLKGVDSTLKIQPAKLEDSAVYLCASSPGQDYGYTFGSGTRLTVV.

J is TRBJ1-1 and V is TRBV5-1; D gene unclear. This CDR3 is 14 amino acids long. The germline V gene encodes CDR1 SGHRS and CDR2 YFSETQ. V lost 1 base, J lost 5 bases, and 12 bases lay in between. DNA of the CDR3: TGCGCCAGCAGCTTGACCGGAGACCGGACTGAAGCTTTCTTT. The encoded protein is CASSLTGDRTEAFF. Using reference TRBV5-1 and TRBJ1-1 for the parts outside the CDR3, the full variable domain is KAGVTQTPRYLIKTRGQQVTLSCSPISGHRSVSWYQQTPGQGLQFLFEYFSETQRNKGNFPGRFSGRQFSNSRSEMNVSTLELGDSALYLCASSLTGDRTEAFFGQGTRLTVV.

This clone has only one observation. The CDR3 nucleotides read TGTGCCAGCAGCTTGATCCCCGGGGATCTGAACACTGAAGCTTTCTTT. Translated, it gives CASSLIPGDLNTEAFF. The rearrangement uses TRBV5-5 and TRBJ1-1, with D unresolved. This CDR3 comprises 16 residues. Germline V gives CDR1 SGHKS, CDR2 YYEKEE (reference sequence). Trimming stripped 1 base from V and 0 bases from J, with 13 bases between. Full variable domain (outside the CDR3, taken from reference TRBV5-5 and TRBJ1-1): DAGVTQSPTHLIKTRGQQVTLRCSPISGHKSVSWYQQVLGQGPQFIFQYYEKEERGRGNFPDRFSARQFPNYSSELNVNALLLGDSALYLCASSLIPGDLNTEAFFGQGTRLTVV.

This chain joins TRBV4-2 and TRBJ2-3, with D possibly matching TRBD1 (6 bases). The V end was cut by 1 base, the J end by 6 bases, with 11 bases between. The CDR3 spans 14 residues. The V gene's germline CDR1 is LGHNA and CDR2 YNFKEQ. Here the CDR3 DNA reads TGTGCCAGCAGCCAAGCAGGGGAAGGGGATACGCAGTATTTT. Translated: CASSQAGEGDTQYF.